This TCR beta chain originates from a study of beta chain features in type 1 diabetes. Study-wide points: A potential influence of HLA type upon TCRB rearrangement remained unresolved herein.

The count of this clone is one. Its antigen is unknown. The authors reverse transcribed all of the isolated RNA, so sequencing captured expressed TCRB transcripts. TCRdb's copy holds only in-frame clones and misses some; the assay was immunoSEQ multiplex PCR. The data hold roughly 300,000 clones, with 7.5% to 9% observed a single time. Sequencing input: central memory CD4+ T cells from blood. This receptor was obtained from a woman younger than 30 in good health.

CDR3: CASSQPEITGFGEQFF. CDR3 sequence (DNA): TGTGCCAGCAGCCAACCAGAGATCACAGGGTTCGGTGAGCAGTTCTTC. V gene TRBV11-2 combines with J gene TRBJ2-1; a weak D match, TRBD1 (6 bases). The CDR3 has 16 residues. Germline V gene data show CDR1 as SGHAT and CDR2 as FQNNGV. V lost 5 bases and J lost 9, with 23 bases in between.